One sample yielded the 7 T cell receptor beta chains listed below, sequenced in a study of identical twins (dated by TCRdb to about 2016). Libraries were made using 5' RACE. Sequencer: Illumina HiSeq 2000. Through fastp at Q25 and MiXCR, TCRdb rebuilt clones from the public reads, retaining in-frame beta chains. Every distinct CDR3 protein forms one entry, paired with its most common genes and DNA. Present in this sample are about 520,000 distinct CDR3 sequences, roughly a fifth of which were seen just once. The ten largest clones capture 0.91% of the sample. These same records also appear under a second study, on T cells expressing NK-cell markers.

The sequenced sample consisted of CD4+ T cells sorted from blood. These receptors were obtained from a woman younger than 30 in good health.

This clonotype has a handful of counts. The V call is TRBV6-6, the J call TRBJ2-7, with D possibly being TRBD1 or TRBD2 (6 bases each). From germline, CDR1 is MNHNY and CDR2 SVGAGI (reference sequence). Trimming stripped 6 bases from V and 3 bases from J, with 12 bases between. The CDR3 covers 13 residues. As DNA, the CDR3 is TGTGCCAGCAGGCAAAGGGGGGACTACGAGCAGTACTTC. It translates to CASRQRGDYEQYF.

This clonotype was seen a few times. The chain combines TRBV5-1 with TRBJ2-7; the match to TRBD1 covers 7 bases. Germline assignment: CDR1 SGHRS and CDR2 YFSETQ. With 4 bases clipped from V and 3 bases from J, the junction kept 7 bases outside the gene matches. The length of the CDR3 is 14 residues. The CDR3 region is CASSQFSGGYEQYF. The CDR3 DNA sequence: TGCGCCAGCAGCCAATTCTCAGGGGGCTACGAGCAGTACTTC.

In its sample, this clonotype was seen many times. The chain recombines TRBV5-1 with TRBJ2-7; D not resolved. CDR3 length: 14 amino acids. V dropped 2 bases and J dropped 2 bases, with 11 bases sitting between them. Germline V lookup: CDR1 SGHRS, CDR2 YFSETQ. CDR3 nucleotides: TGCGCCAGCAGCTTTAACAGCCTCACCTACGAGCAGTACTTC. Translation: CASSFNSLTYEQYF.

This rearrangement joins TRBV29-1 to TRBJ2-7; unclear D gene. The CDR3 covers 13 residues. The germline V gene encodes CDR1 SQVTM and CDR2 ANQGSEA. Trimming cost V 3 bases and J 6 bases, with 15 bases left between them. CDR3 nucleotide sequence: TGCAGCGTTGATAGGGCAGGAACGGGCGAGCAGTACTTC. Translating gives CSVDRAGTGEQYF.

The chain employs TRBV4-3 and TRBJ2-3; 7 bases fit TRBD2. The CDR3 covers 15 residues. Per the germline V gene, CDR1 is LGHNA and CDR2 is YSLEER. After removal of 4 bases from V and 6 bases from J, the junction contained 10 bases not matched to a gene. CDR3 nucleotide sequence: TGCGCCAGCAGCCTTAGACTAGCCGTCCACGATACGCAGTATTTT. This translates into CASSLRLAVHDTQYF.

The chain links TRBV9 to TRBJ2-1, with 13 positions matching TRBD2. The germline V gene encodes CDR1 SGDLS and CDR2 YYNGEE. The CDR3 has 17 amino acids. V lost 3 bases to trimming and J lost 2 bases; unmatched junction nucleotides: 5. In DNA, the CDR3 is TGTGCCAGCAGCGCGACTAGCGGGAGGCCACCCTACAATGAGCAGTTCTTC. Translated: CASSATSGRPPYNEQFF.

This clonotype was observed a few times. The rearrangement uses TRBV20-1 and TRBJ2-3; TRBD1 is a possible D gene (6 bases). The CDR3 sequence is 14 residues long. The V end lost 5 bases, the J end lost 5 bases, and 17 bases lay between the germline ends. Germline V gives CDR1 DFQATT, CDR2 SNEGSKA (reference sequence). CDR3 coding DNA: TGCAGTGCTTACCACAGGGTATCTGGAGATACGCAGTATTTT. Encoded protein: CSAYHRVSGDTQYF.